The rows below give T cell receptor beta chains drawn from one sample of a study of cytomegalovirus exposure and HLA in healthy donors. Only in-frame clones appear in the TCRdb table, and some are missing; sequencing was by immunoSEQ multiplex PCR. Of about 160,000 clones in the sample, approximately 78% were seen once. Sequencing was performed on PBMCs. These receptors were taken from a woman aged 25 to 39 in good health and CMV-seropositive. Each CDR3 is given with its conserved first and last residue. A D gene is named only where the DNA matches it firmly. Clone size, where shown, is once, few, many, or a class for clones that have expanded.

clone_size j_call v_call d_call cdr3_aa cdr3_nt
. TRBJ2-3 TRBV5-8 TRBD1 CASSHRGRTDTQYF TGTGCCAGCAGCCACAGGGGGAGGACAGATACGCAGTATTTT
. TRBJ2-7 TRBV7-9 TRBD1 CASSLRDRWYEQYF TGTGCCAGCAGCTTAAGGGACAGGTGGTACGAGCAGTACTTC
once TRBJ2-7 TRBV18 . CASSPKGQAYEQYF TGTGCCAGCTCACCGAAGGGACAAGCATACGAGCAGTACTTC
. TRBJ1-5 TRBV6-6 . CASRISQGSEPQHF TGTGCCAGCAGGATATCACAGGGATCGGAGCCCCAGCATTTT
. TRBJ2-5 TRBV25-1 TRBD2 CASSGWGGGVETQYF TGTGCCAGCAGTGGGTGGGGCGGGGGGGTCGAGACCCAGTACTTC
. TRBJ2-7 TRBV7-9 . CASSLGGTVTPYEQYF TGTGCCAGCAGCTTAGGCGGGACAGTGACTCCCTACGAGCAGTACTTC
. TRBJ1-2 TRBV9 TRBD1 CASSLTGQGSYGYTF TGTGCCAGCAGCCTCACGGGACAGGGAAGCTATGGCTACACCTTC
. TRBJ1-2 TRBV19 TRBD1 CASKAQGAGGYTF TGTGCCAGTAAAGCACAGGGGGCGGGTGGCTACACCTTC
. TRBJ2-5 TRBV19 . CASSKGAPETQYF TGTGCCAGTAGTAAAGGGGCCCCGGAGACCCAGTACTTC
. TRBJ2-5 TRBV28 TRBD2 CASSSGLAGRETQYF TGTGCCAGCAGTTCAGGACTAGCGGGGCGGGAGACCCAGTACTTC
. TRBJ1-2 TRBV19 TRBD1 CASSTGGIGYGYTF TGTGCCAGTAGCACAGGGGGCATAGGGTATGGCTACACCTTC
. TRBJ1-3 TRBV7-9 TRBD1 CASSSSGTGGNTIYF TGTGCCAGCAGCTCATCCGGGACAGGGGGAAACACCATATATTTT
. TRBJ2-7 TRBV4-3 TRBD2 CASSYLAGDTYEQYF TGCGCCAGCAGCTACCTAGCGGGGGACACCTACGAGCAGTACTTC
. TRBJ1-4 TRBV5-5 . CASSLAGSLRREKLFF TGTGCCAGCAGCTTGGCCGGCTCACTAAGAAGGGAAAAACTGTTTTTT
. TRBJ1-5 TRBV19 TRBD1 CASSGDSSSEEPQHF TGTGCCAGTAGCGGGGACAGTTCCTCGGAGGAGCCCCAGCATTTT
few TRBJ1-4 TRBV29-1 . CSVAGALFEKLFF TGCAGCGTTGCTGGAGCCCTTTTTGAAAAACTGTTTTTT
. TRBJ2-7 TRBV5-1 . CASSLAPDIYEQYF TGCGCCAGCAGCTTGGCCCCCGACATTTACGAGCAGTACTTC
. TRBJ1-5 TRBV5-1 . CASSLGAGPGQPQHF TGCGCCAGCAGCTTGGGGGCTGGCCCGGGGCAGCCCCAGCATTTT
. TRBJ2-2 TRBV4-1 . CASSQSYRGPAGELFF TGCGCCAGCAGCCAAAGCTACCGAGGTCCAGCCGGGGAGCTGTTTTTT
. TRBJ2-7 TRBV2 . CASSGGRGSYEQYF TGTGCCAGCAGTGGCGGCAGGGGATCCTACGAGCAGTACTTC
. TRBJ2-7 TRBV4-1 TRBD2 CAAGAGGSYEQYF TGCGCAGCCGGGGCGGGGGGGTCTTACGAGCAGTACTTC
. TRBJ2-1 TRBV7-9 TRBD2 CASSERGGGGSNEQFF TGTGCCAGCAGCGAAAGAGGCGGGGGGGGGTCCAATGAGCAGTTCTTC
. TRBJ2-1 TRBV4-2 TRBD2 CASSQALAGGNEQFF TGTGCCAGCAGCCAAGCACTAGCGGGGGGCAATGAGCAGTTCTTC
. TRBJ2-7 TRBV6-1 . CASSELPTSSYEQYF TGTGCCAGCAGTGAACTACCGACAAGCTCCTACGAGCAGTACTTC
. TRBJ1-5 TRBV6-1 . CASSDLEARGNQPQHF TGTGCCAGCAGTGACCTCGAGGCCAGGGGCAATCAGCCCCAGCATTTT
. TRBJ2-1 TRBV7-2 . CASSSAGGKNEQFF TGTGCCAGCAGCTCTGCGGGCGGGAAGAATGAGCAGTTCTTC
. TRBJ1-2 TRBV28 . CASNQGGGGGLYGYTF TGTGCCAGCAATCAAGGGGGGGGCGGGGGGCTCTATGGCTACACCTTC
. TRBJ2-1 TRBV7-9 . CSSSSPRGYNEQFF TGTTCCAGCAGCTCTCCTCGGGGATACAATGAGCAGTTCTTC
once TRBJ2-7 TRBV14 . CASSQDLEAEQYF TGTGCCAGCAGCCAAGATTTAGAGGCGGAGCAGTACTTC
. TRBJ1-1 TRBV5-1 . CASSNQGPEAFF TGCGCCAGCAGCAACCAGGGTCCTGAAGCTTTCTTT
. TRBJ1-2 TRBV6-5 TRBD1 CASRTDRDYGYTF TGTGCCAGCAGGACGGACAGGGACTATGGCTACACCTTC
. TRBJ1-1 TRBV7-9 . CASSFTGTSTEAFF TGTGCCAGCAGCTTTACCGGGACAAGCACTGAAGCTTTCTTT
. TRBJ2-7 TRBV2 . CASSSRSYEQYF TGTGCCAGCAGTTCCCGCTCCTACGAGCAGTACTTC
once TRBJ2-3 TRBV4-3 TRBD2 CASSQVRGDTRNTQYF TGCGCCAGCAGCCAAGTGCGGGGGGACACCCGAAATACGCAGTATTTT
. TRBJ2-2 TRBV6-1 . CASTPSDSHTGELFF TGTGCCAGCACCCCTTCGGACAGCCACACCGGGGAGCTGTTTTTT
. TRBJ2-7 TRBV18 . CASSPPDRFYEQYF TGTGCCAGCTCACCACCGGACAGATTCTACGAGCAGTACTTC
. TRBJ2-1 TRBV6-5 . CASSYGPGMNEQFF TGTGCCAGCAGTTACGGGCCAGGGATGAATGAGCAGTTCTTC
. TRBJ2-7 TRBV30 TRBD1 CAWSGQESSYEQYF TGTGCCTGGAGCGGACAGGAGAGCTCCTACGAGCAGTACTTC
. TRBJ2-2 TRBV6-5 . CASRAGERVGELFF TGTGCCAGCAGAGCAGGGGAGAGGGTCGGGGAGCTGTTTTTT
. TRBJ1-2 TRBV9 . CASSVALGGSGYGYTF TGTGCCAGCAGCGTAGCTTTGGGGGGGTCGGGCTATGGCTACACCTTC
few TRBJ2-7 TRBV19 TRBD1 CASSIWRGQGAHEQYF TGTGCCAGCAGCATTTGGAGGGGACAGGGGGCCCACGAGCAGTACTTC
few TRBJ2-3 TRBV5-4 . CASSSGPSTDTQYF TGTGCCAGCAGTTCCGGTCCCAGCACAGATACGCAGTATTTT